One and the same sample provided the 30 T cell receptor beta chains below, sequenced in a study of blood T cell repertoires in COVID-19. Some clones are missing from TCRdb's copy, which holds only in-frame ones; the method was immunoSEQ multiplex PCR. Of approximately 190,000 clones in the sample, 70% to 85% are singletons; the top ten hold 6.5% to 8.5%. What was sequenced was peripheral blood. The receptor source for this set is a human donor with acute or convalescent COVID-19. The donor label of this sample is uncertain.

Comment on this clone: The same CDR3 is also encoded by other DNA sequences in this sample. The J gene is TRBJ2-5, the V gene TRBV5-6; a weak D match, TRBD2 (6 bases). The CDR3 is 13 residues long. With 1 base removed from V and 5 bases from J, the gap between germline ends came to 9 bases. Germline values: CDR1 SGHDT, CDR2 YYEEEE. CDR3 in DNA: TGTGCCAGCAGCTTGAGTGGGGGGGAGACCCAGTACTTC. Translated: CASSLSGGETQYF. Variable domain in full (rest from reference TRBV5-6 and TRBJ2-5): DAGVTQSPTHLIKTRGQQVTLRCSPKSGHDTVSWYQQALGQGPQFIFQYYEEEERQRGNFPDRFSGHQFPNYSSELNVNALLLGDSALYLCASSLSGGETQYFGPGTRLLVL.

This clone was counted a few times. The CDR3, as DNA: TGTGCCAGCAGGGGACTAGCGGGAGGTACCGGGGAGCTGTTTTTT. It codes for CASRGLAGGTGELFF. The chain uses TRBV2 and TRBJ2-2, with 15 bases matching TRBD2. V was clipped by 6 bases and J by 5 bases; unmatched bases: 1. Germline V lookup: CDR1 SNHLY, CDR2 FYNNEI. The CDR3 length is 15 residues. Variable domain in full (rest from reference TRBV2 and TRBJ2-2): EPEVTQTPSHQVTQMGQEVILRCVPISNHLYFYWYRQILGQKVEFLVSFYNNEISEKSEIFDDQFSVERPDGSNFTLKIRSTKLEDSAMYFCASRGLAGGTGELFFGEGSRLTVL.

This chain uses TRBV5-5 with TRBJ2-7; 10 nucleotides match TRBD2. The CDR3 runs 15 residues. After removal of 0 bases from V and 7 bases from J, the junction contained 7 bases not matched to a gene. Germline V gene lookup returns CDR1 SGHKS and CDR2 YYEKEE (reference sequence). The CDR3 reads CASSLGLAGEYEQYF. DNA of the CDR3: TGTGCCAGCAGCTTGGGGCTAGCGGGAGAGTATGAGCAGTACTTC.

This rearrangement joins TRBV29-1 to TRBJ2-1, with a tentative D call TRBD2 (5 bases). Trimming left V 2 bases short and J 0 bases short, with 8 bases between. The germline gives CDR1 SQVTM, CDR2 ANQGSEA. The CDR3 has 14 amino acids. CDR3 nucleotide sequence: TGCAGCGTTGAAAAAGCGGTCTCCTACAATGAGCAGTTCTTC. It translates to CSVEKAVSYNEQFF.

This clone was recorded only once. This rearrangement joins TRBV6-5 to TRBJ2-7; maybe TRBD1 (6 bases). Trimming cost V 6 bases and J 2 bases, with 8 bases left between them. Germline CDR1 reads MNHEY; CDR2 reads SVGAGI. The CDR3 is 12 amino acids. The CDR3 bases are TGTGCCAGCAGGGGGGCGGCCTACGAGCAGTACTTC. Translated, it gives CASRGAAYEQYF.

This clone was recorded a few times. The chain recombines TRBV30 with TRBJ2-3, with D possibly matching TRBD2 (6 bases). This CDR3 spans 14 amino acids. V was trimmed by 5 bases and J by 1 base, leaving 13 bases between them. The germline V gene encodes CDR1 GTSNPN and CDR2 SVGIG (reference sequence). CDR3 residues: CAWERWEGTDTQYF. The CDR3 nucleotides are TGTGCCTGGGAGCGGTGGGAGGGCACAGATACGCAGTATTTT.

V is TRBV27 and J is TRBJ2-4; possible D gene TRBD2, 5 bases. The CDR3 runs to 14 residues. Germline CDR1 reads MNHEY; CDR2 reads SMNVEV (reference sequence). Trimming took off 1 base at V and 8 bases at J, with 12 bases between the two ends. In DNA form, the CDR3 reads TGTGCCAGCAGTTTATACGACCCGGAGGACATTCAGTACTTC. As protein: CASSLYDPEDIQYF.

This chain uses TRBV7-3 with TRBJ1-1; TRBD1 aligns across 7 bases. Trimming took 2 bases from V and 4 from J; bases not matched to a gene: 4. Germline loops: CDR1 SGHTA, CDR2 FQGTGA. The CDR3 totals 14 residues. In nucleotides, the CDR3 is TGTGCCAGCAGCTTATCTTCAGGGGGCACTGAAGCTTTCTTT. Protein: CASSLSSGGTEAFF. Using reference TRBV7-3 and TRBJ1-1 for the parts outside the CDR3, the full variable domain is GAGVSQTPSNKVTEKGKYVELRCDPISGHTALYWYRQSLGQGPEFLIYFQGTGAADDSGLPNDRFFAVRPEGSVSTLKIQRTERGDSAVYLCASSLSSGGTEAFFGQGTRLTVV.

This clone was found a few times. The chain uses TRBV14 and TRBJ1-2; D is ambiguous. Germline loops: CDR1 SGHDN, CDR2 FVKESK. The CDR3 loop spans 16 amino acids. Trimming removed 1 base from V and 4 bases from J, with 16 bases in between. The CDR3 loop is CASSQVGPQRIYGYTF. In DNA, the CDR3 is TGTGCCAGCAGCCAAGTAGGGCCACAGCGGATCTATGGCTACACCTTC. Complete variable domain (other parts from reference TRBV14 and TRBJ1-2): EAGVTQFPSHSVIEKGQTVTLRCDPISGHDNLYWYRRVMGKEIKFLLHFVKESKQDESGMPNNRFLAERTGGTYSTLKVQPAELEDSGVYFCASSQVGPQRIYGYTFGSGTRLTVV.

This clone was observed once. The chain combines TRBV5-8 with TRBJ1-5, with a weak D call TRBD1 (5 bases). Germline assignment: CDR1 SGHTS and CDR2 YDEGEE. The CDR3 sequence is 14 residues long. V was cut by 1 base and J by 6 bases, with 11 bases left in between. CDR3 residues: CASSLWQGGQPQHF. CDR3 nucleotides: TGTGCCAGCAGCTTGTGGCAGGGTGGTCAGCCCCAGCATTTT.

This chain links TRBV18 with TRBJ1-1; D is uncertain. This CDR3 comprises 13 residues. V was cut by 6 bases and J by 1 base, with 9 bases left in between. Germline V gene lookup returns CDR1 KGHSH and CDR2 LQKENI. CDR3 amino acids: CASSQAENTEAFF. Written as DNA, the CDR3 is TGTGCCAGCTCCCAGGCAGAGAACACTGAAGCTTTCTTT.

The chain combines TRBV7-2 with TRBJ1-6; D is possibly TRBD1 (6 bases). V dropped 2 bases and J dropped 3 bases, with 14 bases sitting between them. The CDR3 is made up of 17 amino acids. The germline V gene has CDR1 SGHTA and CDR2 FQGNSA. This CDR3 is CASSLRGKANYNSPLHF. The CDR3, as DNA: TGTGCCAGCAGCTTAAGGGGGAAAGCAAACTATAATTCACCCCTCCACTTT. The whole variable domain, remainder taken from reference TRBV7-2 and TRBJ1-6, is GAGVSQSPSNKVTEKGKDVELRCDPISGHTALYWYRQSLGQGLEFLIYFQGNSAPDKSGLPSDRFSAERTGGSVSTLTIQRTQQEDSAVYLCASSLRGKANYNSPLHFGNGTRLTVT.

The V gene is TRBV24-1, the J gene TRBJ2-2; a weak D match, TRBD1 (7 bases). This CDR3 has 16 amino acids. V lost 5 bases to trimming and J lost 7 bases, with 19 bases between them. Germline CDR1 and CDR2: KGHDR and SFDVKD. CDR3 loop: CATSVGSGGTSGELFF. CDR3 sequence (DNA): TGTGCCACCAGTGTGGGATCAGGGGGGACCAGCGGGGAGCTGTTTTTT.

The rearrangement uses TRBV7-3 and TRBJ1-6; D not certain. The V and J ends lost 2 bases and 8 bases respectively, with 7 bases between them. This CDR3 region has 13 residues. Germline CDR1 SGHTA, CDR2 FQGTGA. The CDR3 protein is CASSLERYSPLHF. The CDR3 nucleotides are TGTGCCAGCAGCTTAGAGAGGTATTCACCCCTCCACTTT. Using reference TRBV7-3 and TRBJ1-6 for the parts outside the CDR3, the full variable domain is GAGVSQTPSNKVTEKGKYVELRCDPISGHTALYWYRQSLGQGPEFLIYFQGTGAADDSGLPNDRFFAVRPEGSVSTLKIQRTERGDSAVYLCASSLERYSPLHFGNGTRLTVT.

V gene TRBV24-1 combines with J gene TRBJ2-1; possible D gene TRBD2, 5 bases. Trimming removed 4 bases at V and 6 bases at J, with 12 bases between. The CDR3 loop spans 14 amino acids. The germline CDR1 and CDR2 sequences are KGHDR and SFDVKD. This CDR3 is CATSETGISNEQFF. The CDR3 DNA is TGTGCCACCAGTGAAACCGGGATTTCCAATGAGCAGTTCTTC.

The chain employs TRBV7-9 and TRBJ1-1; D is perhaps TRBD1 (5 bases). The germline CDR1 and CDR2 sequences are SEHNR and FQNEAQ (reference sequence). With 4 bases removed from V and 1 base from J, the gap between germline ends came to 19 bases. The CDR3 is 17 amino acids. DNA for the CDR3: TGTGCCAGCAGCTCCCTCCCGGCGGGGGTAGGGAACACTGAAGCTTTCTTT. Its protein is CASSSLPAGVGNTEAFF.

This chain joins TRBV11-3 and TRBJ2-5, with 7 bases matching TRBD2. The trim removed 8 bases at V and 5 bases at J, leaving 11 bases unmatched. Looked up from germline, CDR1 is SGHNT and CDR2 is YENEEA. The CDR3 is 14 amino acids. CDR3 residues: CASATNGGKETQYF. In nucleotides, the CDR3 is TGTGCCAGCGCAACGAACGGGGGGAAGGAGACCCAGTACTTC. Full variable domain (remainder filled in from reference TRBV11-3 and TRBJ2-5): EAGVVQSPRYKIIEKKQPVAFWCNPISGHNTLYWYLQNLGQGPELLIRYENEEAVDDSQLPKDRFSAERLKGVDSTLKIQPAELGDSAVYLCASATNGGKETQYFGPGTRLLVL.

This chain links TRBV12-5 with TRBJ1-1; 8 bases match TRBD1. The germline gives CDR1 LGHNT, CDR2 FRNRAP. With 4 bases clipped from V and 6 bases from J, the junction kept 4 bases outside the gene matches. This CDR3 comprises 13 residues. Here the CDR3 reads CASGSQGASEAFF. The CDR3 DNA sequence: TGTGCTAGTGGTTCTCAGGGGGCATCTGAAGCTTTCTTT.

This chain links TRBV18 with TRBJ2-7; 10 nucleotides match TRBD1. Per the germline V gene, CDR1 is KGHSH and CDR2 is LQKENI. Losses at the gene ends were 5 bases for V and 5 bases for J; bases not matched to a gene: 12. The CDR3 has 16 residues. CDR3 bases: TGTGCCAGCTCATCTTCGGGACAGGGGAACATCCACGAGCAGTACTTC. Encoded protein: CASSSSGQGNIHEQYF.

The rearrangement links TRBV6-2 or TRBV6-3 to TRBJ1-6; maybe TRBD1 (6 bases). CDR3 length: 14 residues. Trimming removed 6 bases at V and 10 bases at J, with 16 bases between. Germline V gene lookup returns CDR1 MNHEY and CDR2 SVGEGT. This CDR3 is CASSFRDKVSPLHF. For the CDR3, the DNA is TGTGCCAGCAGCTTCCGGGACAAAGTATCACCCCTCCACTTT.

Many counts were recorded for this clone. V usage is TRBV2 and J usage is TRBJ1-2; D unclear. This CDR3 is built from 13 residues. Germline CDR1 is SNHLY and CDR2 is FYNNEI. Trimming shortened V by 8 bases and J by 4 bases, and 14 bases separated the two germline ends. The CDR3 sequence: CASRTDGSYGYTF. CDR3 DNA sequence: TGTGCCAGCCGGACTGACGGGAGCTATGGCTACACCTTC.

V usage is TRBV12-5 and J usage is TRBJ2-1; a possible D gene is TRBD2 (5 bases). From germline, CDR1 is LGHNT and CDR2 FRNRAP. Between the trimmed V and J ends, which lost 1 base and 5 bases, there was a span of 12 bases. CDR3 length: 15 residues. CDR3 coding DNA: TGTGCTAGTGGTTTGGGGGAGACATTCCACAATGAGCAGTTCTTC. It yields the protein CASGLGETFHNEQFF.

The chain joins TRBV18 to TRBJ1-4; 8 bases line up with TRBD1. This CDR3 has 15 residues. Germline CDR1 is KGHSH and CDR2 is LQKENI. V was pared by 1 base and J by 2 bases, with 0 bases of the junction left unmatched. The CDR3 loop is CASSPRQGTNEKLFF. As DNA, the CDR3 is TGTGCCAGCTCACCACGACAGGGGACTAATGAAAAACTGTTTTTT.

The J gene is TRBJ1-1, the V gene TRBV29-1; 8 bases are a match to TRBD1. The CDR3 length is 16 residues. Germline lookup yields CDR1 SQVTM and CDR2 ANQGSEA. J lost 1 base, V lost 7 bases, and 14 bases had no gene match. CDR3 sequence reads: CSGYRWTGNRNTEAFF. Here the CDR3 DNA reads TGCAGCGGATACCGATGGACAGGGAATAGGAACACTGAAGCTTTCTTT.

This clone was seen a few times. Other DNA sequences of this sample code for an identical CDR3. The chain links TRBV27 to TRBJ1-5, with TRBD1 as a possible D gene (5 bases). CDR3 length: 13 amino acids. CDR1 and CDR2 from the germline V gene are MNHEY and SMNVEV (reference sequence). V lost 2 bases, J lost 4 bases, and 6 bases lay in between. As DNA, the CDR3 is TGTGCCAGCAGTTTACGGGGGAATCAGCCCCAGCATTTT. Its protein product is CASSLRGNQPQHF.

The genes are TRBV18 and TRBJ1-2; TRBD1 aligns across 9 bases. Germline V gene sequence: CDR1 KGHSH, CDR2 LQKENI. The CDR3 sequence is 14 residues long. V shed 1 base, J shed 6 bases, and the junction held 3 bases outside the gene matches. The CDR3 sequence: CASSPRTGGDGYTF. In DNA, the CDR3 is TGTGCCAGCTCACCACGTACAGGGGGCGATGGCTACACCTTC.

J is TRBJ1-1 and V is TRBV5-4; 7 positions agree with TRBD1. V dropped 9 bases and J dropped 1; count of bases not matched to a gene: 3. This CDR3 is built from 12 residues. Germline V gives CDR1 SGHNT, CDR2 YYREEE (reference sequence). CDR3 sequence (DNA): TGTGCCACGCGACAGGGGAACACTGAAGCTTTCTTT. This sequence encodes CATRQGNTEAFF.

V and J are TRBV6-4 and TRBJ2-1; no clear D gene. CDR1 is MRHNA and CDR2 is SNTAGT in the germline V gene. Between the trimmed V and J ends, which lost 6 bases and 0 bases, there was a span of 9 bases. The CDR3 has 14 residues. The CDR3 sequence: CASSAEASYNEQFF. The CDR3, as DNA: TGTGCCAGCAGCGCCGAAGCCTCCTACAATGAGCAGTTCTTC.

V is TRBV3-1 (or the pseudogene TRBV3-2) and J is TRBJ2-1; the match to TRBD2 covers 12 bases. J was trimmed by 8 bases and V by 4 bases; bases with no gene match: 6. Germline values: CDR1 LGHDT, CDR2 YNNKEL (reference sequence). This CDR3 has 15 residues. CDR3 DNA: TGTGCCAGCAGCCCTAGCGGGAGGGCCTGGGATGAGCAGTTCTTC. Protein product: CASSPSGRAWDEQFF.

V is TRBV14 and J is TRBJ2-7; the D is unclear. This CDR3 spans 15 amino acids. V lost 1 base and J 3 bases, leaving 13 bases between the germline ends. CDR1 is SGHDN and CDR2 is FVKESK in the germline V gene. CDR3 sequence (DNA): TGTGCCAGCAGCCAAGCTTTAGGCAGAGGCTACGAGCAGTACTTC. It codes for CASSQALGRGYEQYF.